Below, 25 T cell receptor beta chains from the same sample are listed, as sequenced in a study of OX40 agonist ivuxolimab in advanced cancers. The data were produced by immunoSEQ multiplex PCR, yet TCRdb's version contains in-frame clones alone and is incomplete. The sample consists of about 48,000 clones, around 90% of them appearing once. Sequenced here: CD4+ or CD8+ T cells sorted from blood, sampled in a trial of the OX40 agonist ivuxolimab. The receptors shown here come from an adult with an advanced solid tumor such as melanoma, head and neck, liver or kidney cancer.

This chain connects TRBV7-8 to TRBJ2-1; D ambiguous. The V gene's germline CDR1 is SGHVS and CDR2 FQNEAQ. Trimming pared 6 bases from V and 1 base from J, leaving 13 bases between. This CDR3 has 15 amino acids. DNA of the CDR3: TGTGCCAGCAGTTGGGTTTTGACATCCTACAATGAGCAGTTCTTC. It yields the protein CASSWVLTSYNEQFF.

V and J are TRBV7-9 and TRBJ1-4; D is uncertain. The length of the CDR3 is 16 residues. CDR1 is SEHNR and CDR2 is FQNEAQ in the germline V gene (reference sequence). Between the trimmed V and J ends, which lost 1 base and 4 bases, there was a span of 13 bases. Here the CDR3 DNA reads TGTGCCAGCAGCTTAGGGGTCGTTGGGTTTAATGAAAAACTGTTTTTT. Translation: CASSLGVVGFNEKLFF.

V usage is TRBV5-1 and J usage is TRBJ1-2; no clear D. With 0 bases removed from V and 6 bases from J, the gap between germline ends came to 9 bases. The CDR3 runs 13 residues. CDR1 and CDR2 from the germline V gene are SGHRS and YFSETQ. CDR3 nucleotide sequence: TGCGCCAGCAGCTTGGCTGAAAAGCATGGCTACACCTTC. This gives the protein CASSLAEKHGYTF.

In DNA form, the CDR3 reads TGTGCCAGCAGCTTAGACTGGACAGGGGATCATGGCTACACCTTC. Protein product: CASSLDWTGDHGYTF. The J gene is TRBJ1-2, the V gene TRBV11-2, with TRBD1 matching over 9 bases. The CDR3 is 15 amino acids. Germline-derived CDR1 and CDR2 are SGHAT and FQNNGV. V gave up 0 bases and J gave up 6 bases; unmatched junction bases: 5.

A word on this clone: A far bigger clonotype differs at one base, so this is likely a read error. The chain carries TRBV7-8 and TRBJ2-3; D ambiguous. Deletions cut 5 bases from V and 0 bases from J, with 6 bases between. The CDR3 has 13 amino acids. The germline gives CDR1 SGHVS, CDR2 FQNEAQ. The CDR3 DNA reads as TGTGCCAGCAGCCCCCCGAGCACAGATACGCAGTATTTT. Translating gives CASSPPSTDTQYF.

The V and J genes are TRBV7-8 and TRBJ2-3, with a possible D match to TRBD1 (6 bases). V shed 5 bases and J shed 0 bases, with 18 bases lying between them. This CDR3 spans 17 amino acids. Germline assignment: CDR1 SGHVS and CDR2 FQNEAQ. Here the CDR3 reads CASSLNRERGSTDTQYF. The CDR3 DNA reads as TGTGCCAGCAGCCTAAACAGGGAAAGGGGAAGCACAGATACGCAGTATTTT.

V usage is TRBV28 and J usage is TRBJ2-5; 11 bases fit TRBD2. Germline V gives CDR1 MDHEN, CDR2 SYDVKM. The junction had 9 bases not matched to a gene; V was cut back by 4 bases and J by 2 bases. This CDR3 has 17 amino acids. CDR3 region: CASSSLAGGQNQETQYF. As DNA, the CDR3 is TGTGCCAGCAGTTCTTTAGCGGGGGGGCAGAATCAAGAGACCCAGTACTTC.

The chain links TRBV7-9 to TRBJ2-7; 11 bases agree with TRBD1. Trimming at V came to 5 bases and at J to 3 bases, leaving 15 bases not matched to a gene. CDR1 and CDR2 from the germline V gene are SEHNR and FQNEAQ (reference sequence). This CDR3 region has 18 residues. CDR3 amino acids: CASSQINWDRGSFYEQYF. DNA of the CDR3: TGTGCCAGCAGCCAAATTAACTGGGACAGGGGGTCCTTCTACGAGCAGTACTTC.

DNA of the CDR3: TGTGCCAGCAGCTTCCCCGCCTCTAGCGGGGGGGCGATCGAGCAGTACTTC. Translated: CASSFPASSGGAIEQYF. The chain couples TRBV7-2 to TRBJ2-7; 12 nucleotides agree with TRBD2. V shed 3 bases and J 6 bases; nucleotides not matched to a gene: 12. This CDR3 comprises 17 residues. The V gene's germline CDR1 is SGHTA and CDR2 FQGNSA.

The V call is TRBV28, the J call TRBJ1-1; 9 nucleotides match TRBD1. Germline V CDR1 and CDR2: MDHEN, SYDVKM. V dropped 7 bases and J dropped 2; count of bases not matched to a gene: 5. The CDR3 runs 14 residues. The CDR3 bases are TGTGCCAGCAAGATGGACAGGGGTAACACTGAAGCTTTCTTT. Residues: CASKMDRGNTEAFF. The complete variable domain, with remaining parts taken from reference TRBV28 and TRBJ1-1, reads DVKVTQSSRYLVKRTGEKVFLECVQDMDHENMFWYRQDPGLGLRLIYFSYDVKMKEKGDIPEGYSVSREKKERFSLILESASTNQTSMYLCASKMDRGNTEAFFGQGTRLTVV.

This chain connects TRBV7-8 to TRBJ2-7, with a possible D match to TRBD2 (6 bases). V lost 3 bases to trimming and J lost 2 bases, with 14 bases between them. CDR1 and CDR2 (germline): SGHVS, FQNEAQ. There are 15 residues in the CDR3. CDR3 nucleotides: TGTGCCAGCAGCTTGGTGCGGGACTTCCCCTACGAGCAGTACTTC. Its translation: CASSLVRDFPYEQYF.

The chain recombines TRBV4-3 with TRBJ1-2; TRBD1 matches at 9 bases. The CDR3 contains 16 residues. V lost 5 bases and J lost 2; bases outside the gene matches: 9. Per the germline V gene, CDR1 is LGHNA and CDR2 is YSLEER. CDR3 DNA sequence: TGCGCCAGCAGCAAACCGGGACAGGGAGGGAACTATGGCTACACCTTC. As protein: CASSKPGQGGNYGYTF.

This clone appeared once. The chain carries TRBV28 and TRBJ2-7; D remains ambiguous. V dropped 2 bases and J dropped 4 bases, with 12 bases sitting between them. This CDR3 contains 14 residues. The germline V gene has CDR1 MDHEN and CDR2 SYDVKM. The CDR3 reads CASSLPLRAYEQYF. The CDR3 DNA follows: TGTGCCAGCAGTTTACCCCTGCGAGCGTACGAGCAGTACTTC.

This clone was observed a handful of times. The chain recombines TRBV28 with TRBJ1-2, with D unresolved. CDR1 is MDHEN and CDR2 is SYDVKM in the germline V gene. This CDR3 contains 14 residues. V was trimmed by 2 bases and J by 2 bases, leaving 9 bases between them. This chain's CDR3 is CASSLAGSNYGYTF. For the CDR3, the DNA is TGTGCCAGCAGTTTAGCGGGGTCCAACTATGGCTACACCTTC.

CDR3 sequence: CASSQDRDRGLPLHF. CDR3 DNA sequence: TGCGCCAGCAGCCAAGACCGGGACAGGGGCCTCCCCCTCCACTTT. The V gene is TRBV4-3, the J gene TRBJ1-6, with 10 bases matching TRBD1. The ends lost 0 bases at V and 13 bases at J; junction bases unmatched: 6. This CDR3 region has 15 residues. Germline values: CDR1 LGHNA, CDR2 YSLEER.

The chain combines TRBV7-9 with TRBJ2-1, with D tentatively TRBD1 (6 bases). Looked up from germline, CDR1 is SEHNR and CDR2 is FQNEAQ (reference sequence). This CDR3 has 17 amino acids. Deletions cut 5 bases from V and 4 bases from J, with 21 bases between. CDR3 sequence (DNA): TGTGCCAGCAGCCTACTTCCGATGGACAGTTATTACAATGAGCAGTTCTTC. Translating gives CASSLLPMDSYYNEQFF.

As concerns this clone: This CDR3 is also generated by other DNA sequences in the sample. V and J are TRBV19 and TRBJ2-1, with 7 bases lining up with TRBD2. The germline V gene encodes CDR1 LNHDA and CDR2 SQIVND (reference sequence). With 4 bases clipped from V and 4 bases from J, the junction kept 4 bases outside the gene matches. The CDR3 runs to 14 residues. The CDR3 nucleotides are TGTGCCAGTAGTAGCGGGGGAGATTACAATGAGCAGTTCTTC. Translating gives CASSSGGDYNEQFF.

The chain joins TRBV7-8 to TRBJ1-4, with TRBD1 as a possible D gene (6 bases). The length of the CDR3 is 15 residues. Deletions cut 5 bases from V and 1 base from J, with 11 bases between. The germline V gene encodes CDR1 SGHVS and CDR2 FQNEAQ. This CDR3 reads CASSLEGGTNEKLFF. DNA of the CDR3: TGTGCCAGCAGCCTTGAAGGGGGAACTAATGAAAAACTGTTTTTT.

This chain links TRBV4-1 with TRBJ1-1, with 8 bases lining up with TRBD1. Germline values: CDR1 MGHRA, CDR2 YSYEKL. J was trimmed by 3 bases and V by 3 bases; bases with no gene match: 6. This CDR3 has 15 amino acids. CDR3 DNA: TGCGCCAGCAGCCAGGAGGACAGGGTGCACACTGAAGCTTTCTTT. Encoded protein: CASSQEDRVHTEAFF.

The chain employs TRBV7-6 and TRBJ1-2; the match to TRBD1 covers 8 bases. CDR1 is SGHVS and CDR2 is FNYEAQ in the germline V gene. This CDR3 has 15 amino acids. The V and J ends lost 1 base and 4 bases, in that order; junction bases with no gene match: 5. CDR3 DNA sequence: TGTGCCAGCAGCTTAGATACAGGGGGGGTCTATGGCTACACCTTC. Translated, it gives CASSLDTGGVYGYTF.

The CDR3 nucleotides are TGTGCCAGCTCACCGGAGAGCAATCAGCCCCAGCATTTT. As protein: CASSPESNQPQHF. The V and J genes are TRBV18 and TRBJ1-5, with unresolved D. V lost 3 bases and J lost 1, with 4 bases in between. The CDR3 runs 13 residues. Per the germline V gene, CDR1 is KGHSH and CDR2 is LQKENI.

CDR3 in amino acids: CASSLSYRGRMNTEAFF. CDR3 bases: TGTGCCAGCAGTTTATCGTATAGGGGGCGGATGAACACTGAAGCTTTCTTT. The gene calls are TRBV27 and TRBJ1-1; 7 bases are a match to TRBD1. The germline V gene encodes CDR1 MNHEY and CDR2 SMNVEV (reference sequence). This CDR3 is built from 17 residues. With V trimmed by 0 bases and J by 0 bases, 7 bases remained unmatched.

This clone was found once. The chain links TRBV5-1 to TRBJ2-5; the D is unclear. The germline V gene encodes CDR1 SGHRS and CDR2 YFSETQ. The CDR3 extends over 18 amino acids. Trimming left V 2 bases short and J 2 bases short, with 22 bases between. CDR3: CASSFKVGESWGQETQYF. CDR3 coding DNA: TGCGCCAGCAGCTTTAAAGTCGGTGAATCGTGGGGTCAAGAGACCCAGTACTTC.

This clone came up a few times. The genes are TRBV27 and TRBJ2-7; D is possibly TRBD1 (5 bases). Per germline, CDR1 MNHEY and CDR2 SMNVEV (reference sequence). CDR3 length: 13 amino acids. V was clipped by 2 bases and J by 1 base, with 6 bases between them. The CDR3 DNA follows: TGTGCCAGCAGTTTAAGACAGTCCTACGAGCAGTACTTC. It encodes CASSLRQSYEQYF.

This clone was found a few times. The chain combines TRBV4-2 with TRBJ1-1; a possible D gene is TRBD1 (5 bases). V was pared by 2 bases and J by 4 bases, with 8 bases between. Germline CDR1 reads LGHNA; CDR2 reads YNFKEQ. The CDR3 consists of 13 residues. For the CDR3, the DNA is TGTGCCAGCAGCCAATCAGGGCCCACTGAAGCTTTCTTT. This encodes CASSQSGPTEAFF.